This TCR beta chain was recovered during a study of T cells after yellow fever vaccination. Study findings and constraints: Clonotype sharing between CD4 and CD8 compartments was small. High-abundance clonotypes from the bulk population could contaminate FACS-sorted repertoires.

At least ten counts were recorded for this clonotype. The antigen is undetermined. The germline V gene encodes CDR1 SGHTA and CDR2 FQGNSA. The CDR3 consists of 17 residues. The ends lost 2 bases at V and 6 bases at J; junction bases unmatched: 12. Making TCR cDNA involved 5'RACE template switching, which added UMIs and a universal primer site. TCRdb passed the 5' RACE reads through MiXCR, listing each CDR3 protein once. Of about 210,000 distinct CDR3 sequences listed, less than 3.5% are singletons. The receptor was isolated from a young man who received the YFV17D yellow fever vaccine. The rearrangement uses TRBV7-2 and TRBJ2-3, with TRBD2 matching over 9 bases. The specimen was CD4+ T cells sorted from PBMCs, collected 10 days after the yellow fever booster vaccination. This CDR3 is CASSLPRAGGFDDTQYF. The CDR3 DNA reads as TGTGCCAGCAGCTTACCTCGAGCGGGGGGTTTCGATGATACGCAGTATTTT.